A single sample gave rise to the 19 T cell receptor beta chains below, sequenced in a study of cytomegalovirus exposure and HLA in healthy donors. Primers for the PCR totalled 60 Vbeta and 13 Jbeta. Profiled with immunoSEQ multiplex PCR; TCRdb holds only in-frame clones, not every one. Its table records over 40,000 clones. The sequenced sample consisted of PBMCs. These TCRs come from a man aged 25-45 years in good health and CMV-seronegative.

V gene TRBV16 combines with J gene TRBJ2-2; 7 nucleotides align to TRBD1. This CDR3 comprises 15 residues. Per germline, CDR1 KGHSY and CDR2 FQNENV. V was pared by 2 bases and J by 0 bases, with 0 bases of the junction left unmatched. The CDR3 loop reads CASSQGQANTGELFF. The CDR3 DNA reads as TGTGCCAGCAGCCAAGGACAGGCGAACACCGGGGAGCTGTTTTTT.

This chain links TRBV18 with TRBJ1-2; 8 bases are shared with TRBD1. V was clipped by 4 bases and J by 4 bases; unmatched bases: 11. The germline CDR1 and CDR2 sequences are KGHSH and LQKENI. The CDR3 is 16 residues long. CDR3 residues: CASSHSQGAPAYGYTF. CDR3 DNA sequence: TGTGCCAGCTCACACAGTCAGGGGGCGCCTGCCTATGGCTACACCTTC.

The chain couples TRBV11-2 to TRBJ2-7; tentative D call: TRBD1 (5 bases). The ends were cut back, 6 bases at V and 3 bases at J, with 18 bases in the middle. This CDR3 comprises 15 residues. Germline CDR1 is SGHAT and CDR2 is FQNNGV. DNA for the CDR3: TGTGCCAGCAGAGGGGCCTTTGGAAGCGACTACGAGCAGTACTTC. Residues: CASRGAFGSDYEQYF.

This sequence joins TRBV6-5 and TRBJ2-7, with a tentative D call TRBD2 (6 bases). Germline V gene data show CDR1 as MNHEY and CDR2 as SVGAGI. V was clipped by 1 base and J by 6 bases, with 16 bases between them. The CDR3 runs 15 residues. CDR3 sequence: CASSYFGGYGAEQYF. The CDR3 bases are TGTGCCAGCAGTTACTTCGGGGGATATGGCGCCGAGCAGTACTTC.

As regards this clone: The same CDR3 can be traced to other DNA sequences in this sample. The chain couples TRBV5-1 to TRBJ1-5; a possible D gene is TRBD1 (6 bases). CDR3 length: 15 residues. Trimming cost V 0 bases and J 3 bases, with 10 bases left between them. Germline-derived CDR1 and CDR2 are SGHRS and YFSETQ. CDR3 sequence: CASSLGQGLNQPQHF. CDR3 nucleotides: TGCGCCAGCAGCTTGGGGCAGGGGCTCAATCAGCCCCAGCATTTT.

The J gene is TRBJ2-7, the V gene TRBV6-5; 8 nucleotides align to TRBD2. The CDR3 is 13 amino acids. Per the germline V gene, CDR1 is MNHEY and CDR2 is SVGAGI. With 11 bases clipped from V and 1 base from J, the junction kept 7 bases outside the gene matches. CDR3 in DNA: TGTGCCTGCCAGCGGGGGTCTTCCTACGAGCAGTACTTC. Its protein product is CACQRGSSYEQYF.

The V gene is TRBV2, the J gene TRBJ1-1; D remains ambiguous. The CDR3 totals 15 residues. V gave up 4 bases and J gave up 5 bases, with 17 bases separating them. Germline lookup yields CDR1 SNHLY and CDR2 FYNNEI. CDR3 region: CASSVKAGHGTEAFF. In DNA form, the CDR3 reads TGTGCCAGCAGTGTGAAGGCAGGCCATGGGACTGAAGCTTTCTTT.

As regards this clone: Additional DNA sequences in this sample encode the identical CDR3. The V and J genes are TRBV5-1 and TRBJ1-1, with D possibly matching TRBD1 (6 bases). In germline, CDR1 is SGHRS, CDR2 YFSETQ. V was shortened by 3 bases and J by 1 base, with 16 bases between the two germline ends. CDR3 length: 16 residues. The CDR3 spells CASSSGQTISNTEAFF. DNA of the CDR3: TGCGCCAGCAGCTCTGGACAGACTATATCGAACACTGAAGCTTTCTTT.

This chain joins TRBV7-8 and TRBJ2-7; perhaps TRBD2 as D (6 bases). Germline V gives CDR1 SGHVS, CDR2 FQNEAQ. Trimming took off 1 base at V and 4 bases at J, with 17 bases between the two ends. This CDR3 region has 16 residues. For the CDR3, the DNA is TGTGCCAGCAGCTTAGGGGGGGAGCCACGGGTTTACGAGCAGTACTTC. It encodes CASSLGGEPRVYEQYF. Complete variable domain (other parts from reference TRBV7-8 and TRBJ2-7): GAGVSQSPRYKVAKRGQDVALRCDPISGHVSLFWYQQALGQGPEFLTYFQNEAQLDKSGLPSDRFFAERPEGSVSTLKIQRTQQEDSAVYLCASSLGGEPRVYEQYFGPGTRLTVT.

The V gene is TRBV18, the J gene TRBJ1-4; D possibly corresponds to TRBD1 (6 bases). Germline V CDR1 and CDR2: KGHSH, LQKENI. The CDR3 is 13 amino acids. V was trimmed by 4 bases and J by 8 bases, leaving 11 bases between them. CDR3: CASSRGGMEKLFF. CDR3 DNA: TGTGCCAGCTCACGAGGGGGAATGGAAAAACTGTTTTTT. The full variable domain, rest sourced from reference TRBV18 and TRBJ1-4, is NAGVMQNPRHLVRRRGQEARLRCSPMKGHSHVYWYRQLPEEGLKFMVYLQKENIIDESGMPKERFSAEFPKEGPSILRIQQVVRGDSAAYFCASSRGGMEKLFFGSGTQLSVL.

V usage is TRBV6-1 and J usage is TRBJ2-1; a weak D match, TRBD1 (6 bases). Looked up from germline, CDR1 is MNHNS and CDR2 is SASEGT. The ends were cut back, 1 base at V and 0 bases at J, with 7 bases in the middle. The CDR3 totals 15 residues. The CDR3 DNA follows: TGTGCCAGCAGTGAAGACAGGGCCTCCTACAATGAGCAGTTCTTC. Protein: CASSEDRASYNEQFF.

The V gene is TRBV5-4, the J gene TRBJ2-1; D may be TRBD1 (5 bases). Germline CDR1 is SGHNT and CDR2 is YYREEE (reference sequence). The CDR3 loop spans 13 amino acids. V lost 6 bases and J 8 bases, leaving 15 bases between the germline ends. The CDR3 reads CASKNRIIDEQFF. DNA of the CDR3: TGTGCCAGCAAAAACAGGATCATTGATGAGCAGTTCTTC.

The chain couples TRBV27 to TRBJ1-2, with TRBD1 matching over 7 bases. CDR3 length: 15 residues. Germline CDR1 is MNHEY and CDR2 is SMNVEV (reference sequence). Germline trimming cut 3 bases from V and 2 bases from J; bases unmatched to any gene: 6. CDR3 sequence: CASSFAAGQNYGYTF. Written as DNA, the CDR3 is TGTGCCAGCAGTTTTGCGGCGGGACAGAACTATGGCTACACCTTC.

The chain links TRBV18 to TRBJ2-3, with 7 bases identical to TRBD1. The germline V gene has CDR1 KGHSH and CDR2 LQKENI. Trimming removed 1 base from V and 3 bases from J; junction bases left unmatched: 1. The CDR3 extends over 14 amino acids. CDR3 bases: TGTGCCAGCTCACCACTGGACAGGACAGATACGCAGTATTTT. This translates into CASSPLDRTDTQYF.

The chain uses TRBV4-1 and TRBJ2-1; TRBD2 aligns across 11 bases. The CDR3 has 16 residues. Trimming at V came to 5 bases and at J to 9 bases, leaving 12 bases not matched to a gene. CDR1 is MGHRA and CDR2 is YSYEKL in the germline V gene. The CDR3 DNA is TGCGCCAGCAGCAAAACTAGCGGGAGTCGGGGCGGTGAGCAGTTCTTC. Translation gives CASSKTSGSRGGEQFF.

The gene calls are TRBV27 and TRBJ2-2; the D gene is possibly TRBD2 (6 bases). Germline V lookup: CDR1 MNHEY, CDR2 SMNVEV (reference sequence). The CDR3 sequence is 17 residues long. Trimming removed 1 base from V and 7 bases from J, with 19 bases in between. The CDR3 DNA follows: TGTGCCAGCAGTTTATTCGTCCCGGGAGATATGGTCGGGGAGCTGTTTTTT. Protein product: CASSLFVPGDMVGELFF.

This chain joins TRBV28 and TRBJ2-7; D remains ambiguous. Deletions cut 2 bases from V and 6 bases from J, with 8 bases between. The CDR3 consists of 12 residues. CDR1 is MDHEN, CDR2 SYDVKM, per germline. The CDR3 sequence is CASSLDGFEQYF. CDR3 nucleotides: TGTGCCAGCAGTTTAGACGGGTTCGAGCAGTACTTC.

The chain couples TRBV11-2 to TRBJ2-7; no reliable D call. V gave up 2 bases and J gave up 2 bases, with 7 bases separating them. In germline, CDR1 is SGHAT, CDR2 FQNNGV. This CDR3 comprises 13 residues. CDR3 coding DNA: TGTGCCAGCAGCTTAATCGTCCCCTACGAGCAGTACTTC. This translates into CASSLIVPYEQYF.

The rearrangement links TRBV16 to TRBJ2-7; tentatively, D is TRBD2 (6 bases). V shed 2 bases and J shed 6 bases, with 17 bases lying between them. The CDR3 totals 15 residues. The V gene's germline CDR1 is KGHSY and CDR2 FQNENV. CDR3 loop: CASSQISGLGLEQYF. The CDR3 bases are TGTGCCAGCAGCCAAATTAGCGGATTGGGGCTCGAGCAGTACTTC.